One and the same sample provided the 19 T cell receptor beta chains below, sequenced in a study of cytomegalovirus exposure and HLA in healthy donors. PCR used 60 Vbeta primers and 13 Jbeta primers. Sequencing used immunoSEQ multiplex PCR; TCRdb keeps in-frame clones, though not all of them. The specimen's table records about 48,000 clones. Sequencing input: PBMCs. The receptors here all came from a woman in her thirties or forties in good health and CMV-seronegative.

This chain connects TRBV5-1 to TRBJ1-6; 7 nucleotides line up with TRBD1. CDR1 is SGHRS and CDR2 is YFSETQ in the germline V gene. V was clipped by 4 bases and J by 7 bases; unmatched bases: 2. This CDR3 spans 13 amino acids. CDR3 sequence (DNA): TGCGCCAGCAGCGTGACAGGGAATTCACCCCTCCACTTT. Its translation: CASSVTGNSPLHF. Full variable domain (missing parts from reference TRBV5-1 and TRBJ1-6): KAGVTQTPRYLIKTRGQQVTLSCSPISGHRSVSWYQQTPGQGLQFLFEYFSETQRNKGNFPGRFSGRQFSNSRSEMNVSTLELGDSALYLCASSVTGNSPLHFGNGTRLTVT.

V is TRBV6-5 and J is TRBJ2-7; 8 positions match TRBD2. Germline CDR1 and CDR2: MNHEY and SVGAGI. V trimming: 2 bases; J trimming: 3 bases; junction bases outside the gene matches: 6. There are 15 residues in the CDR3. Written as DNA, the CDR3 is TGTGCCAGCAGTTACGTCCGGGGGGGCAGCTACGAGCAGTACTTC. Amino acids: CASSYVRGGSYEQYF.

V and J are TRBV18 and TRBJ2-3, with TRBD1 matching 7 bases. The CDR3 sequence is 17 residues long. V shed 1 base, J shed 5 bases, and the junction held 12 bases outside the gene matches. CDR1 and CDR2 from the germline V gene are KGHSH and LQKENI. CDR3 sequence reads: CASSPRIGGGSGDTQYF. CDR3 nucleotide sequence: TGTGCCAGCTCACCACGGATAGGGGGCGGTTCAGGAGATACGCAGTATTTT.

The chain uses TRBV7-8 and TRBJ2-5; 10 bases agree with TRBD2. CDR1 is SGHVS and CDR2 is FQNEAQ in the germline V gene. The ends lost 6 bases at V and 9 bases at J; junction bases unmatched: 16. The CDR3 runs 16 residues. The CDR3 reads CASSQGSGGVPTAQYF. DNA for the CDR3: TGTGCCAGCAGTCAGGGGAGCGGGGGGGTTCCGACGGCCCAGTACTTC.

This sequence joins TRBV4-3 and TRBJ2-1, with 12 positions matching TRBD2. From germline, CDR1 is LGHNA and CDR2 YSLEER. This CDR3 has 17 amino acids. V dropped 4 bases and J dropped 8; count of bases not matched to a gene: 12. CDR3 DNA: TGCGCCAGCAGCCGATCCCCTAGCGGGGGGGCTATCCATGAGCAGTTCTTC. Its translation: CASSRSPSGGAIHEQFF.

In DNA form, the CDR3 reads TGTGCCAGCAGCTTAGCTTCCGGGACAGGGACCCAAGAGACCCAGTACTTC. Translated, it gives CASSLASGTGTQETQYF. The chain uses TRBV7-9 and TRBJ2-5, with 9 bases matching TRBD1. Trimming took 0 bases from V and 1 from J; bases not matched to a gene: 6. The CDR3 runs 17 residues. Germline V gene sequence: CDR1 SEHNR, CDR2 FQNEAQ (reference sequence).

V usage is TRBV29-1 and J usage is TRBJ2-7; TRBD1 matches 7 bases. This CDR3 has 13 residues. The V and J ends lost 4 bases and 5 bases, in that order; junction bases with no gene match: 8. Looked up from germline, CDR1 is SQVTM and CDR2 is ANQGSEA. In DNA, the CDR3 is TGCAGCGTTGGGAAGACAGGGATCAACGAGCAGTACTTC. Residues: CSVGKTGINEQYF.

The chain combines TRBV10-2 with TRBJ1-1, with D possibly being TRBD1 (5 bases). Germline lookup yields CDR1 WSHSY and CDR2 SAAADI. The CDR3 extends over 13 amino acids. V was trimmed by 4 bases and J by 4 bases, leaving 10 bases between them. CDR3 sequence: CASSGQGGTEAFF. The DNA of the CDR3 is TGCGCCAGCAGTGGGCAGGGTGGCACTGAAGCTTTCTTT.

J is TRBJ2-3 and V is TRBV2; no clear D. Trimming removed 7 bases at V and 4 bases at J, with 12 bases between. Germline CDR1 reads SNHLY; CDR2 reads FYNNEI. The length of the CDR3 is 13 residues. CDR3 coding DNA: TGTGCCAGCACCGACATCGGCCCAGATACGCAGTATTTT. Its protein is CASTDIGPDTQYF.

The chain couples TRBV6-5 to TRBJ2-5, with no clear D. V lost 0 bases and J 3 bases, leaving 8 bases between the germline ends. This CDR3 contains 14 residues. The germline CDR1 and CDR2 sequences are MNHEY and SVGAGI. CDR3: CASSYSTWEETQYF. CDR3 DNA sequence: TGTGCCAGCAGTTACTCGACATGGGAAGAGACCCAGTACTTC.

The V and J genes are TRBV5-1 and TRBJ2-1, with 11 bases lining up with TRBD2. The length of the CDR3 is 18 residues. V dropped 3 bases and J dropped 0; count of bases not matched to a gene: 8. Germline lookup yields CDR1 SGHRS and CDR2 YFSETQ. This chain's CDR3 is CASSSFSGGGSSYNEQFF. The CDR3 nucleotides are TGCGCCAGCAGCTCCTTTAGCGGGGGGGGTAGCTCCTACAATGAGCAGTTCTTC.

This sequence joins TRBV19 and TRBJ2-6, with D perhaps matching TRBD1 (6 bases). The germline CDR1 and CDR2 sequences are LNHDA and SQIVND (reference sequence). The CDR3 contains 14 residues. The V end was cut by 7 bases, the J end by 2 bases, with 9 bases between. The CDR3 DNA is TGTGCCAGTAAGGGGGTCGCTGGGGCCAACGTCCTGACTTTC. Residues: CASKGVAGANVLTF.

Turning to this clone: The junction departs from germline at one end; a sequencing error may be responsible. CDR3 sequence: CAIASGPSTDKQYF. In DNA form, the CDR3 reads TGTGCCATAGCTAGCGGGCCTAGCACAGATAAGCAGTATTTT. The V and J genes are TRBV30 and TRBJ2-3; 8 nucleotides align to TRBD2. CDR1 and CDR2 from the germline V gene are GTSNPN and SVGIG (reference sequence). There are 14 residues in the CDR3.

J is TRBJ2-7 and V is TRBV6-5, with 7 nucleotides matching TRBD2. Germline V gene lookup returns CDR1 MNHEY and CDR2 SVGAGI. The V and J ends lost 0 bases and 3 bases, in that order; junction bases with no gene match: 8. The CDR3 contains 16 residues. CDR3 in DNA: TGTGCCAGCAGTTACTCCGGGGGGAGGTTTGACTACGAGCAGTACTTC. It codes for CASSYSGGRFDYEQYF.

The V gene is TRBV18, the J gene TRBJ1-1; 9 positions match TRBD1. V trimming: 1 base; J trimming: 1 base; junction bases outside the gene matches: 4. The CDR3 is 16 amino acids. The V gene's germline CDR1 is KGHSH and CDR2 LQKENI. This CDR3 reads CASSPQLQGANTEAFF. CDR3 DNA: TGTGCCAGCTCACCACAACTACAGGGGGCGAACACTGAAGCTTTCTTT.

The chain links TRBV25-1 to TRBJ1-1, with a weak D call TRBD1 (5 bases). The CDR3 sequence is 13 residues long. Germline V CDR1 and CDR2: MGHDK, SYGVNS. V was trimmed by 6 bases and J by 6 bases, leaving 14 bases between them. The CDR3 sequence: CASRSHTGAEAFF. CDR3 bases: TGTGCCAGCAGATCACATACGGGGGCTGAAGCTTTCTTT.

The chain combines TRBV5-4 with TRBJ1-1; possibly TRBD1 for D (5 bases). Germline-derived CDR1 and CDR2 are SGHNT and YYREEE (reference sequence). The CDR3 spans 12 residues. The V end was cut by 1 base, the J end by 6 bases, with 7 bases between. The CDR3 reads CASSLQGSEAFF. The CDR3 DNA is TGTGCCAGCAGCTTGCAGGGTTCTGAAGCTTTCTTT. The whole variable domain, filled in from reference TRBV5-4 and TRBJ1-1, reads ETGVTQSPTHLIKTRGQQVTLRCSSQSGHNTVSWYQQALGQGPQFIFQYYREEENGRGNFPPRFSGLQFPNYSSELNVNALELDDSALYLCASSLQGSEAFFGQGTRLTVV.

The gene calls are TRBV9 and TRBJ1-1; tentatively, D is TRBD1 (6 bases). The CDR3 is 14 amino acids. With 0 bases removed from V and 6 bases from J, the gap between germline ends came to 12 bases. Germline CDR1 and CDR2: SGDLS and YYNGEE. The CDR3 DNA reads as TGTGCCAGCAGCGTAGGGACAGTAAATTCTGAAGCTTTCTTT. This sequence encodes CASSVGTVNSEAFF. Full variable domain (outside the CDR3, taken from reference TRBV9 and TRBJ1-1): DSGVTQTPKHLITATGQRVTLRCSPRSGDLSVYWYQQSLDQGLQFLIQYYNGEERAKGNILERFSAQQFPDLHSELNLSSLELGDSALYFCASSVGTVNSEAFFGQGTRLTVV.

DNA for the CDR3: TGTGCCAGCTCACCAGGGACAGGATTGAACACTGAAGCTTTCTTT. Encoded protein: CASSPGTGLNTEAFF. This rearrangement joins TRBV18 to TRBJ1-1, with 8 bases fitting TRBD1. With V trimmed by 2 bases and J by 0 bases, 2 bases remained unmatched. Germline CDR1 and CDR2: KGHSH and LQKENI. The CDR3 extends over 15 amino acids.